This T cell receptor beta chain appears in the sequencing data of a study of blood T cell repertoires in COVID-19. The wider study: Sources were T cells, B-cell-depleted T cells, or PBMCs; the material itself was cDNA or gDNA.

Per the authors' pipeline: Estimates of nucleated cell counts were drawn from the amplification of reference gene primers. The method was immunoSEQ multiplex PCR; TCRdb's version includes in-frame clones alone and lacks a portion of them. The V and J calls and clone size were taken over from that table, and D and trimming were inferred from the DNA. The repertoire includes 90,000 to 150,000 clones, 79% of them detected once, and approximately 4.2% sits in the top ten. V shed 4 bases and J 3 bases; nucleotides not matched to a gene: 7. The CDR3 length is 16 residues. Per the germline V gene, CDR1 is SEHNR and CDR2 is FQNEAQ (reference sequence).

The source of this sequence is a woman of 80 years or more with acute or convalescent COVID-19. Sequenced input: peripheral blood. This chain links TRBV7-9 with TRBJ2-1; 9 bases are shared with TRBD1. The CDR3 region has the DNA TGTGCCAGCAGCTGGTTAGGGACAGGGAGCTACAATGAGCAGTTCTTC. It is translated as CASSWLGTGSYNEQFF.